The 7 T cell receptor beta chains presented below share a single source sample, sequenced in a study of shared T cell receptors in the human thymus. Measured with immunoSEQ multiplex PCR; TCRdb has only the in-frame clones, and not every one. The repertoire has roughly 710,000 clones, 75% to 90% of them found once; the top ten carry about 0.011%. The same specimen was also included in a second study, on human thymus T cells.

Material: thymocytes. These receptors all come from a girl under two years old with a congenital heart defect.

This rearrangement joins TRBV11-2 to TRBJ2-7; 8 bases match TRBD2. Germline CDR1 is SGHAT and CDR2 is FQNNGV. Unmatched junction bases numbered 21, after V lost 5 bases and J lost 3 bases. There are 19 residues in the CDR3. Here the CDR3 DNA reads TGTGCCAGCAGCATGCTTCGCGGGGGGCCGGGTCCGGTTTACTACGAGCAGTACTTC. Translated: CASSMLRGGPGPVYYEQYF.

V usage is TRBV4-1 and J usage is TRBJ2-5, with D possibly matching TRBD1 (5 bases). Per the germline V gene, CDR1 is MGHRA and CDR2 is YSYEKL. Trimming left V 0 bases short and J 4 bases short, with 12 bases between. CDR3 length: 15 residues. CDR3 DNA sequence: TGCGCCAGCAGCCAAGAGCGGCAGGGAAGAGAGACCCAGTACTTC. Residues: CASSQERQGRETQYF.

CDR3 coding DNA: TGTGCCAGTACTATCCGACGGGGGGGTAGAGATGCCCCCGATCAGCCCCAGCATTTT. It encodes CASTIRRGGRDAPDQPQHF. The V and J genes are TRBV19 and TRBJ1-5; weak D call: TRBD1 (5 bases). Germline lookup yields CDR1 LNHDA and CDR2 SQIVND (reference sequence). The CDR3 covers 19 residues. Trimming took off 7 bases at V and 5 bases at J, with 30 bases between the two ends.

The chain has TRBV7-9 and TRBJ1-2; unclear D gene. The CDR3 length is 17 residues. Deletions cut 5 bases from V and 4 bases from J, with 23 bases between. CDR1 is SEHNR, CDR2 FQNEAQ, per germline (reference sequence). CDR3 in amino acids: CASSNWGKHGGPYGYTF. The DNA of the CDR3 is TGTGCCAGCAGCAACTGGGGAAAACACGGAGGCCCCTATGGCTACACCTTC.

CDR3 DNA sequence: TGTGCCAGCAGCTTCTTATTGGGACAGCCTAATTCACCCCTCCACTTT. This sequence encodes CASSFLLGQPNSPLHF. V gene TRBV7-9 combines with J gene TRBJ1-6; 7 bases match TRBD1. The CDR3 is 16 amino acids. Trimming took 3 bases from V and 6 from J; bases not matched to a gene: 8. Germline V gene sequence: CDR1 SEHNR, CDR2 FQNEAQ (reference sequence).

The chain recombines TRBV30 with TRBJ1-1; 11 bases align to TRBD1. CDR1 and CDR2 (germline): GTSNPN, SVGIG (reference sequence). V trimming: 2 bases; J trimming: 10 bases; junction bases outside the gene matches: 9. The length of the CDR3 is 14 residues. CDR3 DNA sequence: TGTGCCTGGAGTCTACGGACAGGGGGCTGGGGAGCTTTCTTT. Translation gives CAWSLRTGGWGAFF.

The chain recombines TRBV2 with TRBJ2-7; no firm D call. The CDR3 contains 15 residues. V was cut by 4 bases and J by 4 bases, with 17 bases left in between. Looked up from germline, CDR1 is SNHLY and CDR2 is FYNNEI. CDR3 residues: CASSARSYSRYEQYF. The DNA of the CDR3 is TGTGCCAGCAGTGCCCGATCTTACTCAAGATACGAGCAGTACTTC.